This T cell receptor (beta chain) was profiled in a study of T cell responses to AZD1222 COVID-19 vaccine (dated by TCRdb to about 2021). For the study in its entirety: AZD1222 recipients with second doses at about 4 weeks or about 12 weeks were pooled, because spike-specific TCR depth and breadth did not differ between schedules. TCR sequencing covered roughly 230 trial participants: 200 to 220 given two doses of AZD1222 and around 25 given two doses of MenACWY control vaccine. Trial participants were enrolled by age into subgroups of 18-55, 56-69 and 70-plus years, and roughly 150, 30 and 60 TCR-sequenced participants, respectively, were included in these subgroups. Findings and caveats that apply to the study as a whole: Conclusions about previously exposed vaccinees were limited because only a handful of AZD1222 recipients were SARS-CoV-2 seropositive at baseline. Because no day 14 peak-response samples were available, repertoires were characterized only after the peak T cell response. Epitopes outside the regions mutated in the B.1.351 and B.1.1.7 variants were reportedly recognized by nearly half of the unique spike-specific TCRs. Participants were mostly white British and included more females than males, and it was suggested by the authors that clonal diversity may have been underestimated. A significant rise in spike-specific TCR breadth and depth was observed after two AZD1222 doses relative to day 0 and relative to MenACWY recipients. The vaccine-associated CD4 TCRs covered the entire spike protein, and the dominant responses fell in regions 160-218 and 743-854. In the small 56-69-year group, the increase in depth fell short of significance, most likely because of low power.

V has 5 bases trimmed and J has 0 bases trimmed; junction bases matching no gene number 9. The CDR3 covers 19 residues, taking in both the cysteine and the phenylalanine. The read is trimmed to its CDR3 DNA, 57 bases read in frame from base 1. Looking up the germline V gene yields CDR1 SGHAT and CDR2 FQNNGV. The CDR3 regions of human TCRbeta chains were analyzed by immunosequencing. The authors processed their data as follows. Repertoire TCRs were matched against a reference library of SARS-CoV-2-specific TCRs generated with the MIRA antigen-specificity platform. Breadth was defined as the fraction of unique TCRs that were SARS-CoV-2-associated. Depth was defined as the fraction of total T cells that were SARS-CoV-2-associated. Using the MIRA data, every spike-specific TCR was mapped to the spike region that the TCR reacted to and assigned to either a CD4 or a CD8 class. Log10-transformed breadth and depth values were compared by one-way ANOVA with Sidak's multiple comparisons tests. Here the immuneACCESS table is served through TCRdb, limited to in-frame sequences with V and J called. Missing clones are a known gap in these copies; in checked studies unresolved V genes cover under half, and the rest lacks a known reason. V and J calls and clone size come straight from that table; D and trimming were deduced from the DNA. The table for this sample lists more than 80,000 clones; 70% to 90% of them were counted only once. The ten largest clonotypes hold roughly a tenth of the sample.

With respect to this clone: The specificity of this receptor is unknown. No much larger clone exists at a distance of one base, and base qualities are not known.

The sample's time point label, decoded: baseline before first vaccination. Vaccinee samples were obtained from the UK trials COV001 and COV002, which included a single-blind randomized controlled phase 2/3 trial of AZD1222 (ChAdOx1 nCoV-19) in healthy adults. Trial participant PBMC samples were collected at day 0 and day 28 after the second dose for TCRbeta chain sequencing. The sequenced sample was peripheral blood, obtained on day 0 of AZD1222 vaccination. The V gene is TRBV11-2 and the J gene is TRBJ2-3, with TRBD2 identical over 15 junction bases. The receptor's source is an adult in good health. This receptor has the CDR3 CASSLGLAGGFLSTDTQYF. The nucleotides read TGTGCCAGCAGCCTGGGACTAGCGGGAGGATTTCTTAGCACAGATACGCAGTATTTT.